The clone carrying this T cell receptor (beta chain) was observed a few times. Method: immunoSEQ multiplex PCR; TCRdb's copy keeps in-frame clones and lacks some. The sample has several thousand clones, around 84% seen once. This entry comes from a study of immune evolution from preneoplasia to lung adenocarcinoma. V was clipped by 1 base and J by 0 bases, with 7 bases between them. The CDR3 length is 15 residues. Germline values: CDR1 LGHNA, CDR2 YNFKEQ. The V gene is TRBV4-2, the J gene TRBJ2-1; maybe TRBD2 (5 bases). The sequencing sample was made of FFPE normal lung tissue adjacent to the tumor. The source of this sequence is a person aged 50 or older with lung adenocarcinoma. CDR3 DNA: TGTGCCAGCAGCCAAGGGGAGAGCTCCTACAATGAGCAGTTCTTC. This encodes CASSQGESSYNEQFF.